This paragraph covers one T cell receptor (beta chain) sequence. The use of a sample-barcoded 5' primer and a J-beta primer mix characterized a second PCR of about 7 to 12 cycles. Any given sample supplied a minimum of 3 million CDR3-containing paired-end reads. TCRdb re-called the 5' RACE reads through MiXCR, storing one row per CDR3 protein. The data show roughly 1,800,000 distinct CDR3 sequences, roughly 50% seen once. The junction had 7 bases not matched to a gene; V was cut back by 2 bases and J by 7 bases. CDR1 and CDR2 (germline): SGHDT, YYEEEE. There are 15 residues in the CDR3. These data come from a study of blood T cells in healthy people across ages.

Source material: blood. This receptor was taken from a woman aged 35 to 49 in good health. The rearrangement links TRBV5-6 to TRBJ2-1, with TRBD1 matching over 9 bases. CDR3 coding DNA: TGTGCCAGCAGCTTAACAGGGGGCGCGAGGAATGAGCAGTTCTTC. This encodes CASSLTGGARNEQFF.